Sequencing of this T cell receptor beta chain was carried out in a study of graft-versus-host responses after intestinal transplantation. The overall study: Once they had received anti-thymocyte globulin induction, all recipients took tacrolimus and steroids for approximately 3 years.

Study observations and caveats: Early post-transplant HvG declines were associated with peak circulating GvH clone levels. When patients had graft-donor T cell macrochimerism, their allografts held high graft-versus-host to host-versus-graft clonal ratios.

This CDR3 contains 15 residues. Deletions cut 5 bases from V and 0 bases from J, with 11 bases between. The V gene's germline CDR1 is SNHLY and CDR2 FYNNEI. Processed graft tissue released its intraepithelial and lamina propria lymphocytes. TCRdb's copy holds only in-frame clones and misses some; the assay was immunoSEQ multiplex PCR. The sample gives approximately 63,000 clones, 89% of which show up once; less than 2% is in the top ten. This clone was detected only once. Antigen specificity is unknown. The chain links TRBV2 to TRBJ1-5, with D maybe TRBD1 (6 bases). The material was ileum tissue, obtained 350 to 400 days after transplant. The TCR was taken from a human patient who received an intestinal transplant, so some T cells may come from the graft donor. The CDR3 loop reads CASSLQGYSNQPQHF. The CDR3 coding sequence is TGTGCCAGCAGTTTACAGGGATATAGCAATCAGCCCCAGCATTTT.